This TCR beta chain was recorded in a study of blood T cell repertoires in COVID-19. Overall study context: COVID-19 samples from acute and convalescent phases originated in the United States, Italy and Spain. From T cells, B-cell-depleted T cells, or PBMCs came the material, which was cDNA or gDNA.

CDR3 size: 12 residues. Trimming shortened V by 5 bases and J by 4 bases, and 6 bases separated the two germline ends. Per the germline V gene, CDR1 is MDHEN and CDR2 is SYDVKM. This clone was observed many times. Other DNA sequences in this specimen translate into the identical CDR3. As processed by the authors: Reference gene primer amplification gave nucleated cell count estimates. Assay: immunoSEQ multiplex PCR; the TCRdb copy retains only in-frame clones and omits some. The DNA gave D and trimming, while V, J and clone size come from that table. The data contain fewer than 250,000 clones, roughly four fifths of them singletons.

The specimen was peripheral blood. This clonotype was obtained from a woman aged 65 to 85 with acute or convalescent COVID-19. The V gene is TRBV28, the J gene TRBJ1-5; D gene uncertain. CDR3 protein: CASSLLNQPQHF. The CDR3 DNA is TGTGCCAGCAGTCTCCTTAATCAGCCCCAGCATTTT. The whole variable domain, filled in from reference TRBV28 and TRBJ1-5, reads DVKVTQSSRYLVKRTGEKVFLECVQDMDHENMFWYRQDPGLGLRLIYFSYDVKMKEKGDIPEGYSVSREKKERFSLILESASTNQTSMYLCASSLLNQPQHFGDGTRLSIL.